This T cell receptor (beta chain) was identified during a study of blood T cells in healthy people across ages. As regards this clonotype: Its target is unknown.

Collection of ten milliliters of peripheral blood was performed for each donor. PCR was performed a second time for about 7 to 12 cycles using a sample-barcoded 5' primer and a J-beta primer mix. A 12-random-nucleotide template-switch adaptor tagged each cDNA molecule. TCRdb passed the 5' RACE reads through MiXCR, listing each CDR3 protein once. Of hundreds of thousands of distinct CDR3 sequences listed, around 25% are singletons. Trimming at V came to 2 bases and at J to 8 bases, leaving 6 bases not matched to a gene. The germline V gene encodes CDR1 SGHAT and CDR2 FQNNGV. The CDR3 contains 15 residues. Overall study results and limits: Observed TCR beta diversity showed a strong correlation with the percentage of naive T cells as measured by flow cytometry.

These data are also associated with another study on T cells of mothers and their children.

The source is a boy aged 5-17 years in good health. Material for sequencing was blood. V and J are TRBV11-2 and TRBJ2-2; TRBD1 matches at 9 bases. The CDR3 reads CASSLRTGVYGELFF. In DNA, the CDR3 is TGTGCCAGCAGCTTAAGGACAGGGGTCTATGGGGAGCTGTTTTTT.